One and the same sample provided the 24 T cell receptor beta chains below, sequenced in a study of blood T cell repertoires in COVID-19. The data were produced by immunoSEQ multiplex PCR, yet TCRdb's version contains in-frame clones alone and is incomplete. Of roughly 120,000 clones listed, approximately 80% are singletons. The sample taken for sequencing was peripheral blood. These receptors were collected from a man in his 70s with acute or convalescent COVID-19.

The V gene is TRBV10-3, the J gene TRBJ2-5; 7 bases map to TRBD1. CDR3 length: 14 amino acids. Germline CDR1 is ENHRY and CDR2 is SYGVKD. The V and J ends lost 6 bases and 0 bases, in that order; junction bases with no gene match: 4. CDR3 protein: CAIRKTGNQETQYF. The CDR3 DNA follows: TGTGCCATCAGGAAGACAGGGAACCAAGAGACCCAGTACTTC.

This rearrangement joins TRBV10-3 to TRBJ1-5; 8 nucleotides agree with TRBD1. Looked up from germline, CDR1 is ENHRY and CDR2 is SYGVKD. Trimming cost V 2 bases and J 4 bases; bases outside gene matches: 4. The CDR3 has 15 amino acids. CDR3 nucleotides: TGTGCCATCAGTGAGAGAGGACAGGGTAATCAGCCCCAGCATTTT. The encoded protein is CAISERGQGNQPQHF.

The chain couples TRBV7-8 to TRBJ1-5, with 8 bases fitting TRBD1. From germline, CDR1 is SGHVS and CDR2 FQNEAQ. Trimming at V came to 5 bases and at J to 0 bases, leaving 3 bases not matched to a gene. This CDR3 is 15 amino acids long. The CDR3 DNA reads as TGTGCCAGCAGCCCCGGGACAGGTAGCAATCAGCCCCAGCATTTT. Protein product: CASSPGTGSNQPQHF. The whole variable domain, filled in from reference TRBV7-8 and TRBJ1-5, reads GAGVSQSPRYKVAKRGQDVALRCDPISGHVSLFWYQQALGQGPEFLTYFQNEAQLDKSGLPSDRFFAERPEGSVSTLKIQRTQQEDSAVYLCASSPGTGSNQPQHFGDGTRLSIL.

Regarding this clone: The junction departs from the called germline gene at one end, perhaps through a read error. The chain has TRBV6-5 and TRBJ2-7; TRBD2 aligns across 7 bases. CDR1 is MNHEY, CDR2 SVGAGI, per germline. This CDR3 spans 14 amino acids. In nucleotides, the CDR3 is TGTGCCAGCAGTTGGTCCGGGACTACCTACGTGCAGTACTTC. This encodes CASSWSGTTYVQYF.

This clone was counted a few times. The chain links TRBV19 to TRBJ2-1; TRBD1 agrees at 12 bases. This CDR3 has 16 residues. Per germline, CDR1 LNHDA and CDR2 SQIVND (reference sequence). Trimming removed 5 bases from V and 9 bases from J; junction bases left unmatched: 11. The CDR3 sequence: CASSPEAGTGGSEQFF. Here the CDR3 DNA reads TGTGCCAGTAGTCCTGAGGCCGGGACAGGGGGCTCTGAGCAGTTCTTC.

The CDR3 DNA reads as TGCGCCAGCAGATTAACAGGACGGTACACTGAAGCTTTCTTT. Protein sequence: CASRLTGRYTEAFF. The rearrangement links TRBV4-1 to TRBJ1-1, with a possible D match to TRBD1 (5 bases). Looked up from germline, CDR1 is MGHRA and CDR2 is YSYEKL. V dropped 6 bases and J dropped 3 bases, with 14 bases sitting between them. This CDR3 has 14 amino acids.

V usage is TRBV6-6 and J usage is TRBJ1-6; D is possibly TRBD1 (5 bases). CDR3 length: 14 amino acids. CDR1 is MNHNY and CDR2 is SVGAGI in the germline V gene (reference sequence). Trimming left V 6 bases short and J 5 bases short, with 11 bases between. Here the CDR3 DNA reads TGTGCCAGCAGGCAAGCGGGGGATAATTCACCCCTCCACTTT. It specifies CASRQAGDNSPLHF.

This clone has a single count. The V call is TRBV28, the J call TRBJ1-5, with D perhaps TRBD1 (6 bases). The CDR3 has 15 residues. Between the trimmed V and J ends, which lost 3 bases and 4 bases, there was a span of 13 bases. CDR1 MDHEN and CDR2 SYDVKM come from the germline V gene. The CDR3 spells CASSFNGGVNQPQHF. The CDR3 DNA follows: TGTGCCAGCAGTTTTAATGGGGGCGTAAATCAGCCCCAGCATTTT.

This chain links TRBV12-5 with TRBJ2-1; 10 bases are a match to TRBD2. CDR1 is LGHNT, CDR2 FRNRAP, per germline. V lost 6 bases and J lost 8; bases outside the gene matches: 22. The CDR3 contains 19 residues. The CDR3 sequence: CASGTIHDGAGGPEDEQFF. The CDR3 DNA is TGTGCTAGTGGCACCATCCATGATGGAGCGGGAGGGCCTGAGGATGAGCAGTTCTTC. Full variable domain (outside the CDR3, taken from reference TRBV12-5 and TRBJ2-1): DARVTQTPRHKVTEMGQEVTMRCQPILGHNTVFWYRQTMMQGLELLAYFRNRAPLDDSGMPKDRFSAEMPDATLATLKIQPSEPRDSAVYFCASGTIHDGAGGPEDEQFFGPGTRLTVL.

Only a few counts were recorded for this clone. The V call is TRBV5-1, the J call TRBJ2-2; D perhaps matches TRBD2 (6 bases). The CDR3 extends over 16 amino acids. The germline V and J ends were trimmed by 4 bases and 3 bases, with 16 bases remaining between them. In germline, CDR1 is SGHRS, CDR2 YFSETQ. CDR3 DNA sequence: TGCGCCAGCAGCCTTGTTCTATCGGGGGACACCGGGGAGCTGTTTTTT. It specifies CASSLVLSGDTGELFF.

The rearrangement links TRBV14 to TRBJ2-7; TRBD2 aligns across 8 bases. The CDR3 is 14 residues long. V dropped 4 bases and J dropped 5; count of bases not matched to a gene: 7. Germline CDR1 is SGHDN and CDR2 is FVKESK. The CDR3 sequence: CASSRATSADEQYF. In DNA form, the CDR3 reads TGTGCCAGCAGCCGAGCGACTAGCGCCGACGAGCAGTACTTC.

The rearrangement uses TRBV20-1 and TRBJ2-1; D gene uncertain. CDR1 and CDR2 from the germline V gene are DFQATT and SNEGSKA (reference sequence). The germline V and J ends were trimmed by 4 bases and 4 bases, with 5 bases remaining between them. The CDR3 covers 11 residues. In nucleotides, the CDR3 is TGCAGTGCTACTGCGTACAATGAGCAGTTCTTC. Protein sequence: CSATAYNEQFF.

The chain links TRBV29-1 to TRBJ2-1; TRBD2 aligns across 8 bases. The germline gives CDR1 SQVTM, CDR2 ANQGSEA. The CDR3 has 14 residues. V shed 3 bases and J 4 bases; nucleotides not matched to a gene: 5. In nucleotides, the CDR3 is TGCAGCGTTGAGAACAGCGGGGGTTACAATGAGCAGTTCTTC. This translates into CSVENSGGYNEQFF.

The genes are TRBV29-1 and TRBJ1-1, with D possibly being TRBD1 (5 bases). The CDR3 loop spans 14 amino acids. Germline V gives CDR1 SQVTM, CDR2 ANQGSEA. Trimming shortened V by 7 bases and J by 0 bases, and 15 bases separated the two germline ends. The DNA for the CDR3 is TGCAGCGCGGGGACGGGGGGTATGAACACTGAAGCTTTCTTT. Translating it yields CSAGTGGMNTEAFF.

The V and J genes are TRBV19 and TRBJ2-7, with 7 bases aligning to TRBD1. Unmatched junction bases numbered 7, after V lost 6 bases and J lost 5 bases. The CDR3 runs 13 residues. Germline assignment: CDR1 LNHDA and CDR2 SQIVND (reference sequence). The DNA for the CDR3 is TGTGCCAGTAGGAGAGGGGGCGCCGACGAGCAGTACTTC. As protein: CASRRGGADEQYF. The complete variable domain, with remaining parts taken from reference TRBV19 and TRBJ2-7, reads DGGITQSPKYLFRKEGQNVTLSCEQNLNHDAMYWYRQDPGQGLRLIYYSQIVNDFQKGDIAEGYSVSREKKESFPLTVTSAQKNPTAFYLCASRRGGADEQYFGPGTRLTVT.

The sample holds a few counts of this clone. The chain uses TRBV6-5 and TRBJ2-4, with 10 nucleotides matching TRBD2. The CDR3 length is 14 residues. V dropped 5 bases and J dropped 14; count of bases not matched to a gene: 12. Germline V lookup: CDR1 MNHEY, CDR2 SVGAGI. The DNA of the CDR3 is TGTGCCAGCAGTCGTACCGGGACTAGCGCTAAGGAGTACTTC. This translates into CASSRTGTSAKEYF.

CDR3 amino acids: CASSPLSGGRQETQYF. The CDR3 DNA is TGTGCCAGCAGCCCCCTTTCAGGGGGCCGCCAAGAGACCCAGTACTTC. The gene calls are TRBV5-4 and TRBJ2-5, with TRBD1 identical over 8 bases. Trimming removed 4 bases from V and 1 base from J; junction bases left unmatched: 9. Germline V gives CDR1 SGHNT, CDR2 YYREEE (reference sequence). The CDR3 spans 16 residues.

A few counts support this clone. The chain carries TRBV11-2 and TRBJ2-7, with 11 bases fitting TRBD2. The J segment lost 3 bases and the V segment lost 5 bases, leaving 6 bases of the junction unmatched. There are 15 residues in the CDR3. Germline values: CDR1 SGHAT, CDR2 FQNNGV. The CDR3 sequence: CASSRLAGGNYEQYF. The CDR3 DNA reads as TGTGCCAGCAGCCGCCTAGCGGGGGGTAACTACGAGCAGTACTTC. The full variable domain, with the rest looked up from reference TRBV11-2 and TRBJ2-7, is EAGVAQSPRYKIIEKRQSVAFWCNPISGHATLYWYQQILGQGPKLLIQFQNNGVVDDSQLPKDRFSAERLKGVDSTLKIQPAKLEDSAVYLCASSRLAGGNYEQYFGPGTRLTVT.

For the CDR3, the DNA is TGTGCCAGTAGTAGGGGAGCCGGGACTAGTACAATTGAGCAGTTCTTC. Amino acids: CASSRGAGTSTIEQFF. The chain combines TRBV19 with TRBJ2-1; 8 positions agree with TRBD2. The J segment lost 9 bases and the V segment lost 4 bases, leaving 14 bases of the junction unmatched. This CDR3 comprises 16 residues. Germline CDR1 is LNHDA and CDR2 is SQIVND (reference sequence).

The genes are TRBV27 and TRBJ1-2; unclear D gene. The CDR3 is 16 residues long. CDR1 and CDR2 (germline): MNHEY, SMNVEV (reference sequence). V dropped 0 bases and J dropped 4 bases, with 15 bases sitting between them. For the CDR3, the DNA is TGTGCCAGCAGTTTATCGGGAGGATGGAGGGCCTATGGCTACACCTTC. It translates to CASSLSGGWRAYGYTF.

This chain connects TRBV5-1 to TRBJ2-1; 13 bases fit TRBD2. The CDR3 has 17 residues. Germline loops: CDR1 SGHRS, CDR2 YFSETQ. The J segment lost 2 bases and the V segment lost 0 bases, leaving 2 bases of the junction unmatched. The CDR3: CASSLGGTSGTYNEQFF. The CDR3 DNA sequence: TGCGCCAGCAGCTTGGGAGGGACTAGCGGGACCTACAATGAGCAGTTCTTC.

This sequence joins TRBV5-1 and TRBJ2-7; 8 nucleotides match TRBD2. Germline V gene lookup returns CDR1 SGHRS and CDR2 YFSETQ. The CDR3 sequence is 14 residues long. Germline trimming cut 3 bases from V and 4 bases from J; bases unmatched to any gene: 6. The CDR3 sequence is CASSWGAGGYEQYF. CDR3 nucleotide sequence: TGCGCCAGCAGCTGGGGGGCGGGAGGATACGAGCAGTACTTC.

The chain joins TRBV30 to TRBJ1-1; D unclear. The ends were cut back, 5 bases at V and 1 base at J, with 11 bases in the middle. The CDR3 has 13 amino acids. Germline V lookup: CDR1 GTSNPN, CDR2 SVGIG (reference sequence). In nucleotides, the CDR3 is TGTGCCTGGGAGAGTGGTTGGAACACTGAAGCTTTCTTT. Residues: CAWESGWNTEAFF.

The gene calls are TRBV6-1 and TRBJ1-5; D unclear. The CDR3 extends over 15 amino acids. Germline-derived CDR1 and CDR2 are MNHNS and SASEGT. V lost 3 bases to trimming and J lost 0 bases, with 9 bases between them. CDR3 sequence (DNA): TGTGCCAGCAGTGATTCGGTGTATAGCAATCAGCCCCAGCATTTT. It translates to CASSDSVYSNQPQHF.